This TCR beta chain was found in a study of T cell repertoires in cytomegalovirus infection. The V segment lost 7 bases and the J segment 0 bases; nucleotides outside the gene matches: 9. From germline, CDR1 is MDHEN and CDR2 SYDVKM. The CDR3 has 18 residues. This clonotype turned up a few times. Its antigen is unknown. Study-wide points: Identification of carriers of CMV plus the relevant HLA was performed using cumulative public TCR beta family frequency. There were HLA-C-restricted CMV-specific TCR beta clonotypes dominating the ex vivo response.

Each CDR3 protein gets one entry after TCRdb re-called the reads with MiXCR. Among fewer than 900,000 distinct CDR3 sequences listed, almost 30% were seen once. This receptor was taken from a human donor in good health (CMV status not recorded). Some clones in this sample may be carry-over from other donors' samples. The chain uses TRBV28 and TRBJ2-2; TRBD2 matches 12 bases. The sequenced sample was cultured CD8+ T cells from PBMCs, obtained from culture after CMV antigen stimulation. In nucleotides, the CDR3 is TGTGCCAGCAAAACTCCCGGACTAGCGGGGTCGAACACCGGGGAGCTGTTTTTT. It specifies CASKTPGLAGSNTGELFF.